This TCR beta chain was documented in a study of T cell clonality in common variable immunodeficiency. The CDR3 consists of 14 residues. CDR1 MNHEY and CDR2 SVGEGT come from the germline V gene. V was shortened by 3 bases and J by 4 bases, with 12 bases between the two germline ends. The study's findings and limits: Common variable immunodeficiency TCR beta sequences reportedly had fewer deletions and N-nucleotide insertions. TCRbeta clonality was increased in CVID versus healthy controls. Compared with controls, CVID subjects had fewer shared TCRbeta clones.

This clone showed up many times. Antigen unknown. The read is 3 residues too short to cover the CDR3 end, so that end is filled in from the germline J gene. Measured with immunoSEQ multiplex PCR; TCRdb has only the in-frame clones, and not every one. This sample has roughly 70,000 clones, each found more than once. Blood samples were heparinized, about 4.5 to 9 ml per donor. The sequence was collected from a person aged 18-70 years in good health. The sequencing sample was made of peripheral blood mononuclear cells. The genes are TRBV6-2 or TRBV6-3 and TRBJ1-2, with D tentatively TRBD1 (5 bases). CDR3 amino acids: CASSYSGGPYGYTF. The CDR3 bases that were read are TGTGCCAGCAGTTATTCGGGGGGTCCCTATGGC.